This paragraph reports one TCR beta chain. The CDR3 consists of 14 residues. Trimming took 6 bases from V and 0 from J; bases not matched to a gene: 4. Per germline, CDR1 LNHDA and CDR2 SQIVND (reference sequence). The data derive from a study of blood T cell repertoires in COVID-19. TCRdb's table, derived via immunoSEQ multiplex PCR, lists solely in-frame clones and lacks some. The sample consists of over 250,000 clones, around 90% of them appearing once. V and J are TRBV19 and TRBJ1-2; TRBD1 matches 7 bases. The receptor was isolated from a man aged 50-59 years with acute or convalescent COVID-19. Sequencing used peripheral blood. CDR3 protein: CASRPGTANYGYTF. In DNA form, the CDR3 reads TGTGCCAGTAGACCCGGGACAGCTAACTATGGCTACACCTTC.